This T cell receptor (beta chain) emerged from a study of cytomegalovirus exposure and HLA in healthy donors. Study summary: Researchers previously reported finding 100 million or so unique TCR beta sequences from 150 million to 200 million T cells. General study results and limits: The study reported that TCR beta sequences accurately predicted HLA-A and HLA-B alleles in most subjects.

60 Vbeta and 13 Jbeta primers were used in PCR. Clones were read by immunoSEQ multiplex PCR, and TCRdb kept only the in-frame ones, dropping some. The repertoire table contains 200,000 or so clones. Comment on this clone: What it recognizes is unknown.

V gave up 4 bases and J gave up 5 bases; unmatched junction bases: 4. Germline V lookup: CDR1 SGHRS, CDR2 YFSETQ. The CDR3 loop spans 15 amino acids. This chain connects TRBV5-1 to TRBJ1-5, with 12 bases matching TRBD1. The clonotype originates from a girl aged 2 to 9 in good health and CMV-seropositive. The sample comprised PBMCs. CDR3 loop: CASSAGTGGHQPQHF. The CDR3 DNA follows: TGCGCCAGCAGCGCCGGGACAGGGGGCCATCAGCCCCAGCATTTT.